These 26 T cell receptor beta chains were all obtained from the same sample, sequenced in a study of blood T cell repertoires in COVID-19. Assay used: immunoSEQ multiplex PCR; TCRdb lists only in-frame clones, some missing. This table holds some 180,000 clones, 75% to 90% found once. The sequenced material came from PBMCs or T cells enriched from blood (not recorded which). The source is a man in his forties or fifties who had recovered from COVID-19.

This clone was observed a few times. This chain joins TRBV6-1 and TRBJ2-7, with 7 bases identical to TRBD2. Looked up from germline, CDR1 is MNHNS and CDR2 is SASEGT. This CDR3 is built from 15 residues. Germline trimming cut 1 base from V and 5 bases from J; bases unmatched to any gene: 8. The CDR3 sequence: CASSEEVAGSHEQYF. The CDR3 DNA follows: TGTGCCAGCAGTGAAGAGGTAGCGGGTTCTCACGAGCAGTACTTC.

CDR3 coding DNA: TGTGCCAGCAGCAAAGGGGGAGCGGGGAATCTCGGTTTGGATACGCAGTATTTT. Protein: CASSKGGAGNLGLDTQYF. The chain carries TRBV11-2 and TRBJ2-3, with D possibly being TRBD2 (7 bases). CDR3 length: 18 residues. Trimming took 5 bases from V and 6 from J, leaving 27 bases between them. CDR1 and CDR2 (germline): SGHAT, FQNNGV.

In this sample, this clone turned up once. V and J are TRBV2 and TRBJ2-3; no clear D gene. The CDR3 covers 13 residues. The germline gives CDR1 SNHLY, CDR2 FYNNEI. Trimming removed 6 bases at V and 6 bases at J, with 13 bases between. In DNA form, the CDR3 reads TGTGCCAGCAGCCCCTCCGACTGGGATACGCAGTATTTT. Its protein is CASSPSDWDTQYF.

This chain joins TRBV30 and TRBJ1-2; D possibly corresponds to TRBD1 (5 bases). This CDR3 has 13 residues. Looked up from germline, CDR1 is GTSNPN and CDR2 is SVGIG (reference sequence). V lost 4 bases, J lost 2 bases, and 11 bases lay in between. The CDR3 nucleotides read TGTGCCTGGATCATGACAGCCAACTATGGCTACACCTTC. It codes for CAWIMTANYGYTF.

The chain uses TRBV10-3 and TRBJ2-5, with D possibly matching TRBD1 (6 bases). This CDR3 is 13 amino acids long. In germline, CDR1 is ENHRY, CDR2 SYGVKD. Deletions cut 3 bases from V and 3 bases from J, with 8 bases between. Written as DNA, the CDR3 is TGTGCCATCAGTGAACAGGGCAAAGAGACCCAGTACTTC. Translation: CAISEQGKETQYF.

CDR3 in amino acids: CASSDRGFSTDTQYF. In nucleotides, the CDR3 is TGTGCCAGTAGCGACAGAGGCTTTAGCACAGATACGCAGTATTTT. The chain employs TRBV19 and TRBJ2-3, with D perhaps matching TRBD1 (5 bases). The CDR3 has 15 amino acids. CDR1 LNHDA and CDR2 SQIVND come from the germline V gene (reference sequence). V lost 6 bases to trimming and J lost 0 bases, with 13 bases between them.

This chain connects TRBV7-6 to TRBJ1-2; no firm D call. The V gene lost 1 base and the J gene lost 3 bases, with 15 bases spanning the gap. Germline V gives CDR1 SGHVS, CDR2 FNYEAQ. The CDR3 consists of 16 residues. In DNA, the CDR3 is TGTGCCAGCAGCTTAGGATACATCCGAGGAGACTATGGCTACACCTTC. Protein product: CASSLGYIRGDYGYTF. Full variable domain (remainder filled in from reference TRBV7-6 and TRBJ1-2): GAGVSQSPRYKVTKRGQDVALRCDPISGHVSLYWYRQALGQGPEFLTYFNYEAQQDKSGLPNDRFSAERPEGSISTLTIQRTEQRDSAMYRCASSLGYIRGDYGYTFGSGTRLTVV.

CDR3 bases: TGTGCCAGCAGCTTGGTGGGAGTAAGAGAGCAGTACTTC. It translates to CASSLVGVREQYF. This sequence joins TRBV7-2 and TRBJ2-7; a possible D gene is TRBD2 (5 bases). Trimming pared 3 bases from V and 7 bases from J, leaving 13 bases between. The CDR3 extends over 13 amino acids. Germline CDR1 SGHTA, CDR2 FQGNSA.

The count of this clone is one. This chain uses TRBV2 with TRBJ2-2, with unresolved D. V was shortened by 2 bases and J by 1 base, with 5 bases between the two germline ends. There are 14 residues in the CDR3. CDR1 SNHLY and CDR2 FYNNEI come from the germline V gene. The chain's CDR3 is CASSESRNTGELFF. In nucleotides, the CDR3 is TGTGCCAGCAGTGAATCGCGGAACACCGGGGAGCTGTTTTTT.

The V gene is TRBV18, the J gene TRBJ1-1; 10 nucleotides agree with TRBD1. Unmatched junction bases numbered 11, after V lost 5 bases and J lost 11 bases. Looked up from germline, CDR1 is KGHSH and CDR2 is LQKENI. This CDR3 contains 14 residues. Here the CDR3 reads CASSTGTGDLRAFF. The CDR3 DNA is TGTGCCAGCTCAACCGGGACAGGGGACCTGAGGGCTTTCTTT.

This clone was picked up a small number of times. The V and J genes are TRBV15 and TRBJ2-2; the match to TRBD1 covers 7 bases. CDR3 length: 13 amino acids. The J segment lost 6 bases and the V segment lost 6 bases, leaving 4 bases of the junction unmatched. Germline V gene sequence: CDR1 LNHNV, CDR2 YYDKDF (reference sequence). The DNA for the CDR3 is TGTGCCACCAGTGTACAGGGGCCCGGGGAGCTGTTTTTT. The encoded protein is CATSVQGPGELFF.

CDR3 bases: TGTGCCAGCACCTTTCGGACGGGGGATCAGCCCCAGCATTTT. This sequence encodes CASTFRTGDQPQHF. The chain joins TRBV2 to TRBJ1-5; a weak D match, TRBD1 (5 bases). Trimming left V 7 bases short and J 5 bases short, with 15 bases between. CDR1 and CDR2 (germline): SNHLY, FYNNEI. CDR3 size: 14 residues.

The chain links TRBV30 to TRBJ1-2; tentative D call: TRBD1 (5 bases). Germline CDR1 reads GTSNPN; CDR2 reads SVGIG (reference sequence). CDR3 length: 15 residues. Deletions cut 3 bases from V and 6 bases from J, with 20 bases between. CDR3 in amino acids: CAWSGVRGSIDGYTF. The CDR3 nucleotides read TGTGCCTGGAGCGGGGTGCGGGGGAGTATTGATGGCTACACCTTC.

A single count supports this clone. The chain couples TRBV6-5 to TRBJ1-2; 7 bases match TRBD1. CDR1 and CDR2 (germline): MNHEY, SVGAGI. The CDR3 runs to 13 residues. J lost 5 bases, V lost 7 bases, and 7 bases had no gene match. The CDR3 spells CASTEDRAYGYTF. CDR3 DNA sequence: TGTGCCAGCACCGAAGACAGGGCTTATGGCTACACCTTC.

The chain has TRBV7-9 and TRBJ2-6; maybe TRBD1 (7 bases). Germline V gene sequence: CDR1 SEHNR, CDR2 FQNEAQ (reference sequence). The CDR3 is made up of 16 amino acids. The CDR3 loop is CARGQTEHPGANVLTF. The CDR3 DNA sequence: TGTGCGCGGGGACAGACGGAACACCCTGGGGCCAACGTCCTGACTTTC.

V usage is TRBV27 and J usage is TRBJ2-1; TRBD2 might be the D (5 bases). This CDR3 spans 14 amino acids. Deletions cut 7 bases from V and 8 bases from J, with 18 bases between. Germline V lookup: CDR1 MNHEY, CDR2 SMNVEV (reference sequence). This chain's CDR3 is CASTKFYTEDEQFF. The DNA of the CDR3 is TGTGCCAGCACCAAGTTTTACACGGAGGATGAGCAGTTCTTC.

This sequence joins TRBV19 and TRBJ2-5; a possible D gene is TRBD1 (5 bases). CDR3 size: 15 residues. CDR1 is LNHDA, CDR2 SQIVND, per germline (reference sequence). Trimming removed 1 base from V and 2 bases from J, with 11 bases in between. The CDR3 DNA follows: TGTGCCAGTAGTATAGGGTGGACACCTCAAGAGACCCAGTACTTC. It translates to CASSIGWTPQETQYF.

The J gene is TRBJ2-5, the V gene TRBV7-2; 7 nucleotides agree with TRBD1. CDR1 is SGHTA and CDR2 is FQGNSA in the germline V gene. The CDR3 is made up of 16 amino acids. J gave up 0 bases and V 4 bases, and 8 bases lay outside the gene matches. The CDR3 reads CASSSPLQGYQETQYF. The DNA for the CDR3 is TGTGCCAGCAGCTCCCCATTACAGGGGTACCAAGAGACCCAGTACTTC.

The V and J genes are TRBV9 and TRBJ1-1; D is unresolved. Per the germline V gene, CDR1 is SGDLS and CDR2 is YYNGEE. The germline V and J ends were trimmed by 0 bases and 5 bases, with 11 bases remaining between them. This CDR3 spans 14 amino acids. Written as DNA, the CDR3 is TGTGCCAGCAGCGTAGGGCCGTCCAGAACTGAAGCTTTCTTT. This translates into CASSVGPSRTEAFF. Full variable domain (rest looked up from reference TRBV9 and TRBJ1-1): DSGVTQTPKHLITATGQRVTLRCSPRSGDLSVYWYQQSLDQGLQFLIQYYNGEERAKGNILERFSAQQFPDLHSELNLSSLELGDSALYFCASSVGPSRTEAFFGQGTRLTVV.

The J gene is TRBJ1-2, the V gene TRBV24-1, with 8 bases identical to TRBD1. V lost 5 bases, J lost 8 bases, and 9 bases stayed unmatched. Germline V gene data show CDR1 as KGHDR and CDR2 as SFDVKD. The length of the CDR3 is 14 residues. DNA for the CDR3: TGTGCCACCAGTGGCCCCGGACAGGGACGCGGCTACACCTTC. Its translation is CATSGPGQGRGYTF.

The chain joins TRBV5-1 to TRBJ1-3; 7 bases agree with TRBD1. In germline, CDR1 is SGHRS, CDR2 YFSETQ. This CDR3 spans 19 amino acids. V shed 0 bases and J 0 bases; nucleotides not matched to a gene: 12. The CDR3: CASSLGSGGSLSSGNTIYF. Written as DNA, the CDR3 is TGCGCCAGCAGCTTGGGTTCAGGGGGTTCCCTCAGCTCTGGAAACACCATATATTTT.

The chain combines TRBV4-1 with TRBJ2-7; tentatively, D is TRBD1 (6 bases). Between the trimmed V and J ends, which lost 5 bases and 4 bases, there was a span of 12 bases. The germline V gene encodes CDR1 MGHRA and CDR2 YSYEKL. CDR3 length: 13 amino acids. The CDR3 here is CASSSSQGYEQYF. CDR3 DNA sequence: TGCGCCAGCAGCTCGTCACAGGGATACGAGCAGTACTTC.

The rearrangement joins TRBV30 to TRBJ1-1; D is unclear. Germline-derived CDR1 and CDR2 are GTSNPN and SVGIG (reference sequence). The CDR3 covers 11 residues. Trimming removed 2 bases at V and 6 bases at J, with 7 bases between. The CDR3 loop reads CAWSMGAEAFF. The CDR3 DNA reads as TGTGCCTGGAGTATGGGAGCTGAAGCTTTCTTT.

The J gene is TRBJ2-3, the V gene TRBV5-4, with D perhaps TRBD2 (5 bases). Between the trimmed V and J ends, which lost 4 bases and 2 bases, there was a span of 14 bases. Germline V gives CDR1 SGHNT, CDR2 YYREEE (reference sequence). The CDR3 is made up of 15 amino acids. The CDR3: CASSLDSSTTDTQYF. DNA of the CDR3: TGTGCCAGCAGCCTGGACTCGAGCACCACAGATACGCAGTATTTT. Full variable domain (rest looked up from reference TRBV5-4 and TRBJ2-3): ETGVTQSPTHLIKTRGQQVTLRCSSQSGHNTVSWYQQALGQGPQFIFQYYREEENGRGNFPPRFSGLQFPNYSSELNVNALELDDSALYLCASSLDSSTTDTQYFGPGTRLTVL.

V is TRBV27 and J is TRBJ2-7; a weak D match, TRBD2 (6 bases). The CDR3 consists of 13 residues. CDR1 and CDR2 (germline): MNHEY, SMNVEV (reference sequence). The V end was cut by 8 bases, the J end by 0 bases, with 11 bases between. This chain's CDR3 is CASRRGASYEQYF. The CDR3 region has the DNA TGTGCCAGCCGCCGCGGGGCCTCCTACGAGCAGTACTTC.

This clone occurred a few times. The chain recombines TRBV5-1 with TRBJ2-2; 7 bases are a match to TRBD1. The trim removed 0 bases at V and 6 bases at J, leaving 8 bases unmatched. This CDR3 is 16 amino acids long. Germline V gene lookup returns CDR1 SGHRS and CDR2 YFSETQ. The CDR3 sequence is CASSLVGGAGAGELFF. The CDR3 nucleotides are TGCGCCAGCAGCTTGGTAGGGGGCGCTGGGGCCGGGGAGCTGTTTTTT.